The next 9 T cell receptor beta chains were all read from a single sample in a study of blood T cell repertoires in COVID-19. This table comes from immunoSEQ multiplex PCR, and its TCRdb copy is limited to in-frame clones, with some not included. The table lists some 46,000 clones, approximately 85% of them singletons. Sequencing input: peripheral blood. These receptors originate from an elderly woman with COVID-19, enrolled during active disease.

The CDR3 reads CASRPGTGPDTQYF. The CDR3 coding sequence is TGTGCCAGCAGACCCGGGACAGGGCCAGATACGCAGTATTTT. The chain combines TRBV2 with TRBJ2-3, with TRBD1 matching over 9 bases. Germline CDR1 and CDR2: SNHLY and FYNNEI. The J segment lost 4 bases and the V segment lost 6 bases, leaving 5 bases of the junction unmatched. The CDR3 has 14 residues.

This clone was counted a few times. This rearrangement joins TRBV2 to TRBJ2-1; 9 bases are a match to TRBD2. The V gene end was trimmed by 0 bases and the J gene end by 6 bases; junction bases not matched to a gene: 9. The CDR3 runs 17 residues. Germline V gives CDR1 SNHLY, CDR2 FYNNEI. The CDR3 DNA sequence: TGTGCCAGCAGTGAAGCTGGCGGGAGGGCCTTCGCCAATGAGCAGTTCTTC. It specifies CASSEAGGRAFANEQFF. The entire variable domain, with the rest obtained from reference TRBV2 and TRBJ2-1, is as follows: EPEVTQTPSHQVTQMGQEVILRCVPISNHLYFYWYRQILGQKVEFLVSFYNNEISEKSEIFDDQFSVERPDGSNFTLKIRSTKLEDSAMYFCASSEAGGRAFANEQFFGPGTRLTVL.

The chain is built from TRBV7-2 and TRBJ2-3; TRBD2 matches 11 bases. The V segment lost 5 bases and the J segment 1 base; nucleotides outside the gene matches: 14. CDR1 SGHTA and CDR2 FQGNSA come from the germline V gene. The CDR3 length is 19 residues. CDR3 loop: CASSLLGRWTSGRTDTQYF. CDR3 nucleotide sequence: TGTGCCAGCAGCCTCCTCGGCCGCTGGACTAGCGGGCGCACAGATACGCAGTATTTT. The full variable domain, with the rest looked up from reference TRBV7-2 and TRBJ2-3, is GAGVSQSPSNKVTEKGKDVELRCDPISGHTALYWYRQSLGQGLEFLIYFQGNSAPDKSGLPSDRFSAERTGGSVSTLTIQRTQQEDSAVYLCASSLLGRWTSGRTDTQYFGPGTRLTVL.

The chain employs TRBV7-3 and TRBJ2-3; TRBD2 agrees at 10 bases. J lost 4 bases, V lost 5 bases, and 12 bases had no gene match. Germline V gene lookup returns CDR1 SGHTA and CDR2 FQGTGA. The CDR3 runs 17 residues. The CDR3 region is CASSPTLAGAGPDTQYF. The CDR3 DNA reads as TGTGCCAGCAGCCCCACCCTAGCGGGAGCGGGGCCAGATACGCAGTATTTT.

The CDR3 DNA is TGTGCCAGCAGCTTAGGCAGGGGGCCGTACGAGCAGTACTTC. This translates into CASSLGRGPYEQYF. V and J are TRBV7-7 and TRBJ2-7; 8 bases are shared with TRBD1. The CDR3 is 14 residues long. V shed 1 base, J shed 4 bases, and the junction held 3 bases outside the gene matches. Germline CDR1 reads SSHAT; CDR2 reads FNYEAQ (reference sequence). Supplemented by reference TRBV7-7 and TRBJ2-7, the full variable domain reads GAGVSQSPRYKVTKRGQDVTLRCDPISSHATLYWYQQALGQGPEFLTYFNYEAQPDKSGLPSDRFSAERPEGSISTLTIQRTEQRDSAMYRCASSLGRGPYEQYFGPGTRLTVT.

The genes are TRBV2 and TRBJ1-1; TRBD1 might be the D (5 bases). The CDR3 runs to 15 residues. Per the germline V gene, CDR1 is SNHLY and CDR2 is FYNNEI. Trimming took off 6 bases at V and 5 bases at J, with 19 bases between the two ends. CDR3 in amino acids: CASRVEQGGGTEAFF. CDR3 DNA sequence: TGTGCCAGCAGGGTCGAGCAGGGTGGAGGGACTGAAGCTTTCTTT.

The table lists this clone with a count of one. This sequence joins TRBV7-2 and TRBJ2-7; weak D call: TRBD2 (6 bases). Germline CDR1 reads SGHTA; CDR2 reads FQGNSA. V was clipped by 5 bases and J by 0 bases, with 14 bases between them. This CDR3 spans 15 amino acids. The CDR3 loop is CASSPGGDGSYEQYF. CDR3 DNA: TGTGCCAGCAGCCCCGGAGGGGACGGCTCCTACGAGCAGTACTTC.

In its sample, this clone was seen once. The chain carries TRBV7-2 and TRBJ1-3; 10 nucleotides agree with TRBD1. Germline V gene data show CDR1 as SGHTA and CDR2 as FQGNSA. J lost 3 bases, V lost 1 base, and 6 bases had no gene match. CDR3 length equals 17 residues. As DNA, the CDR3 is TGTGCCAGCAGCTTAGGTGGACAGGGGGTGGGTGGAAACACCATATATTTT. This sequence encodes CASSLGGQGVGGNTIYF.

CDR3 sequence reads: CASSLFAGSNTGELFF. For the CDR3, the DNA is TGTGCCAGCAGTTTGTTCGCGGGGTCGAACACCGGGGAGCTGTTTTTT. The gene calls are TRBV27 and TRBJ2-2, with D possibly being TRBD2 (6 bases). Germline lookup yields CDR1 MNHEY and CDR2 SMNVEV (reference sequence). This CDR3 contains 16 residues. Trimming took off 3 bases at V and 0 bases at J, with 11 bases between the two ends.